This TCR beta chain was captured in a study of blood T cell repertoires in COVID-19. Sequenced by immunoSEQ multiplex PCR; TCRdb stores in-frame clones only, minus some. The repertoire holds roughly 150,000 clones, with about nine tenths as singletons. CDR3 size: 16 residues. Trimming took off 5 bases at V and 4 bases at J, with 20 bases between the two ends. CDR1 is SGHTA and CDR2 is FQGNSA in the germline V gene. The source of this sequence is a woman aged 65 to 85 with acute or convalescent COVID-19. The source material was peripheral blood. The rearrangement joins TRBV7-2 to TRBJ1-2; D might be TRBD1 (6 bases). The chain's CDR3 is CASSPRMGHQPYGYTF. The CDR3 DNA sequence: TGTGCCAGCAGCCCCCGGATGGGACACCAACCCTATGGCTACACCTTC.